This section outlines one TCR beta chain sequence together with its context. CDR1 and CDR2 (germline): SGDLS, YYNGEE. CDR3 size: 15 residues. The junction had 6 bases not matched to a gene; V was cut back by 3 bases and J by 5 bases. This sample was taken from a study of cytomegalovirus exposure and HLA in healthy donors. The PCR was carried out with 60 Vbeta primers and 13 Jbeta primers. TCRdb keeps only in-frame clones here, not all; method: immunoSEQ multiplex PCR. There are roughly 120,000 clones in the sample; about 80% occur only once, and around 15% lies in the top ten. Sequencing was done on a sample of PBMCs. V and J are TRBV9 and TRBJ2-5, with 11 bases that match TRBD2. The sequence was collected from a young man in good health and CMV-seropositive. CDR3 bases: TGTGCCAGCAGCGCTGATAGCGGGGGGGCGGAGACCCAGTACTTC. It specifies CASSADSGGAETQYF. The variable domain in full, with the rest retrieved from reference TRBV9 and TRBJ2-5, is DSGVTQTPKHLITATGQRVTLRCSPRSGDLSVYWYQQSLDQGLQFLIQYYNGEERAKGNILERFSAQQFPDLHSELNLSSLELGDSALYFCASSADSGGAETQYFGPGTRLLVL.